The clone carrying this TCR beta chain is a singleton in its sample. The ends were cut back, 5 bases at V and 2 bases at J, with 13 bases in the middle. This CDR3 has 14 amino acids. Germline V gives CDR1 SGHRS, CDR2 YFSETQ. The protocol was immunoSEQ multiplex PCR, while the TCRdb copy is restricted to in-frame clones and leaves out a portion. The table includes under 150,000 clones, about 85% detected once. This entry comes from a study of blood T cell repertoires in COVID-19. The chain has TRBV5-1 and TRBJ1-2, with a possible D match to TRBD1 (5 bases). The sequence derives from a woman aged 60 to 75 with COVID-19, enrolled during active disease. Source material: peripheral blood. The DNA of the CDR3 is TGCGCCAGCAGTTCATTGACAGCAAACTATGGCTACACCTTC. Amino acids: CASSSLTANYGYTF.